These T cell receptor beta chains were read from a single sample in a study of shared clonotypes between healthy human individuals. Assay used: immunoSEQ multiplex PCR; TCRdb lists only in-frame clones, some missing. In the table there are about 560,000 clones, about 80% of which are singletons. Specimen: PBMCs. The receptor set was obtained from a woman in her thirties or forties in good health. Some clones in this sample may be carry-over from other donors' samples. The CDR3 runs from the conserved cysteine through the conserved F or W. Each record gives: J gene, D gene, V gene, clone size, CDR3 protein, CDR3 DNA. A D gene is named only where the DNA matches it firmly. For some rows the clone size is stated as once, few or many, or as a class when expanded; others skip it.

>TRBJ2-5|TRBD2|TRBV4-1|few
CASRPGGAGVQETQYF
TGCGCCAGCCGCCCCGGGGGAGCGGGAGTCCAAGAGACCCAGTACTTC
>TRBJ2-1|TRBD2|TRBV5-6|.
CASSAGLAVYNEQFF
TGTGCCAGCAGCGCGGGACTAGCGGTTTACAATGAGCAGTTCTTC
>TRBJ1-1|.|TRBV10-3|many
CAISRDPNTEAFF
TGTGCCATCAGCAGGGACCCGAACACTGAAGCTTTCTTT
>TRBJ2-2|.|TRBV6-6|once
CASTRDLNTGELFF
TGTGCCAGCACCAGGGACCTGAACACCGGGGAGCTGTTTTTT
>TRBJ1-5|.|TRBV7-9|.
CASSPGESYSNQPQHF
TGTGCCAGCAGCCCTGGAGAGAGCTATAGCAATCAGCCCCAGCATTTT
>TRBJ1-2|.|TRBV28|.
CASSSQAAGDTGYTF
TGTGCCAGCAGTTCCCAGGCTGCGGGGGACACAGGCTACACCTTC
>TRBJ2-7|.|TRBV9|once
CASSPNNYEQYF
TGTGCCAGCAGCCCTAACAATTACGAGCAGTACTTC
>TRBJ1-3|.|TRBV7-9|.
CASIDRGGWRASTGNTIYF
TGTGCCAGCATCGACAGAGGAGGTTGGAGGGCCTCTACTGGAAACACCATATATTTT
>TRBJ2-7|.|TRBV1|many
CTSSHPIAEQYF
TGCACCAGCAGCCATCCCATAGCCGAGCAGTACTTC
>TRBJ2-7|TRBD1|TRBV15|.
CATSRVRTGLEQYF
TGTGCCACCAGCAGAGTGAGGACAGGGCTTGAGCAGTACTTC
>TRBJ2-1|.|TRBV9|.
CASSVPGPEGEQFF
TGTGCCAGCAGCGTCCCCGGACCCGAAGGTGAGCAGTTCTTC
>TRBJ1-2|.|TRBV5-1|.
CASSLGGYGYTF
TGCGCCAGCAGCTTGGGAGGATATGGCTACACCTTC
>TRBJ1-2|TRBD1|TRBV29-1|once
CSDGTGWGYTF
TGCAGCGATGGGACAGGGTGGGGCTACACCTTC
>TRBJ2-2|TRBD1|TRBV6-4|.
CASSISPGQGAGELFF
TGTGCCAGCAGCATATCCCCGGGACAGGGAGCCGGGGAGCTGTTTTTT
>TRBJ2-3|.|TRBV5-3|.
CARSTESDRTDTQYF
TGTGCCAGAAGCACGGAGTCTGACAGGACAGATACGCAGTATTTT
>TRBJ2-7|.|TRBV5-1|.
CASRGSPQSYEQYF
TGCGCCAGCAGGGGGAGCCCCCAAAGCTACGAGCAGTACTTC
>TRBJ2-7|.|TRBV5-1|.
CASSRRDSYEQYF
TGCGCCAGTAGTAGGCGGGATTCATACGAGCAGTACTTC
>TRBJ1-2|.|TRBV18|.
CASSPEQTTNYGYTF
TGTGCCAGCTCACCAGAACAGACCACAAACTATGGCTACACCTTC
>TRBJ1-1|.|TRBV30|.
CAWSSQGTEAFF
TGTGCCTGGAGTAGTCAGGGCACTGAAGCTTTCTTT
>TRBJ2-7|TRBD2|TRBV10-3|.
CAISGLAGGTYEQYF
TGTGCCATCAGCGGTCTAGCGGGAGGTACCTACGAGCAGTACTTC
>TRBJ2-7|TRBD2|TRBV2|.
CATPGASGRSYGQYF
TGTGCAACACCCGGGGCTAGCGGGAGGTCCTACGGGCAGTACTTC
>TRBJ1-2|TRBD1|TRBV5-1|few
CASSLEGQVGGYTF
TGCGCCAGCAGCTTGGAGGGACAGGTCGGAGGCTACACCTTC
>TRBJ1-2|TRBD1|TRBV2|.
CAGRGQGGGYTF
TGTGCCGGAAGGGGACAGGGAGGCGGCTACACCTTC
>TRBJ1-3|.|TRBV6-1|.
CASSSARNSGNTIYF
TGTGCCAGCAGCTCCGCCAGGAACTCTGGAAACACCATATATTTT
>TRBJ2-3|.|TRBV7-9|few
CASSLGLEGPIRDTQYF
TGTGCCAGCAGCTTAGGGTTGGAGGGACCGATCAGAGATACGCAGTATTTT
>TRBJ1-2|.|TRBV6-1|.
CAIYNQGGYGYTF
TGTGCCATCTATAATCAGGGAGGGTATGGCTACACCTTC
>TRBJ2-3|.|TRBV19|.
CASSIGTDTDTQYF
TGTGCCAGTAGTATAGGGACAGACACAGATACGCAGTATTTT
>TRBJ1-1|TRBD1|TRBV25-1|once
CASSEWDSKAFF
TGTGCCAGCAGTGAATGGGACAGTAAAGCTTTCTTT
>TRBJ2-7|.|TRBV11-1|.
CASSLTWTPGEQYF
TGTGCCAGCAGCTTAACGTGGACTCCAGGGGAGCAGTACTTC
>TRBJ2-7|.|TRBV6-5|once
CASSLADEQYF
TGTGCCAGCAGCCTCGCCGACGAGCAGTACTTC
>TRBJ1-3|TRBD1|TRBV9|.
CATSSGTGAGNTIYF
TGTGCCACATCATCCGGGACAGGGGCTGGAAACACCATATATTTT
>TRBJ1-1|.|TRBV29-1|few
CSAQPRMNTEAFF
TGCAGCGCTCAACCGAGGATGAACACTGAAGCTTTCTTT
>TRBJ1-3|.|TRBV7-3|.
CASSWAFGSGNTIYF
TGTGCCAGCAGCTGGGCGTTCGGTTCTGGAAACACCATATATTTT
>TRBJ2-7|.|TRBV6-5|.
CASGPWRFYEQYF
TGTGCCAGCGGCCCCTGGAGGTTCTACGAGCAGTACTTC
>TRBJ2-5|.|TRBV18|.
CASSPFNLSVETQYF
TGTGCCAGCTCACCGTTTAATCTGTCAGTAGAGACCCAGTACTTC
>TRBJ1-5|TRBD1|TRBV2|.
CASSSTGGGNQPQHF
TGTGCCAGCAGTTCGACAGGGGGCGGCAATCAGCCCCAGCATTTT
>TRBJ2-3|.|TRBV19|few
CASTLDRNTDTQYF
TGTGCCAGTACCCTTGACAGGAACACAGATACGCAGTATTTT
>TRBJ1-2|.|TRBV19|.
CASSPANYGYTF
TGTGCCAGTAGCCCAGCTAACTATGGCTACACCTTC
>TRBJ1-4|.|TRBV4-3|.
CASSRVRTGEKLFF
TGCGCCAGCAGCCGCGTCCGCACGGGGGAAAAACTGTTTTTT
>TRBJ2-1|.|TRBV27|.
CASSSPRTPNNEQFF
TGTGCCAGCAGTTCTCCCCGGACTCCTAACAATGAGCAGTTCTTC
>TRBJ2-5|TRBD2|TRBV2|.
CASSGTSVGGETQYF
TGTGCCAGCAGTGGGACTAGCGTAGGCGGGGAGACCCAGTACTTC